This entry lists 4 T cell receptor beta chains sequenced from one sample in a study of CD8+CD57+ T cells in acquired aplastic anemia. CD8+CD57+ cell expansion had been shown by flow cytometry in patients chosen for sequencing. TCR beta VDJ and CDR3 profiling used genomic DNA as template. From the reads, TCRdb called clonotypes with MiXCR, one entry per CDR3 protein. Here the sample spans 250,000 to 300,000 distinct CDR3 sequences, roughly 59% being singletons. The sequenced material came from sorted CD4+, CD8+, or CD8+CD57+ T cells (not recorded which) from PBMCs. Receptor source: a human donor with aplastic anemia.

This rearrangement joins TRBV20-1 to TRBJ2-5, with 11 bases that match TRBD2. Trimming took 6 bases from V and 4 from J; bases not matched to a gene: 7. CDR1 and CDR2 from the germline V gene are DFQATT and SNEGSKA (reference sequence). This CDR3 spans 14 amino acids. This CDR3 reads CSAATSGVLETQYF. The CDR3 nucleotides read TGCAGTGCCGCGACTAGCGGGGTATTAGAGACCCAGTACTTC.

This chain connects TRBV19 to TRBJ1-1, with a tentative D call TRBD1 (5 bases). Germline CDR1 LNHDA, CDR2 SQIVND (reference sequence). Trimming stripped 3 bases from V and 4 bases from J, with 9 bases between. The CDR3 has 13 amino acids. The CDR3 DNA reads TGTGCCAGTAGTATCCAGGGAAGCACTGAAGCTTTCTTT. This sequence encodes CASSIQGSTEAFF.

In its sample, this clonotype was seen a few times. The V and J genes are TRBV15 and TRBJ2-7; no clear D gene. With 5 bases removed from V and 5 bases from J, the gap between germline ends came to 13 bases. This CDR3 is 13 amino acids long. CDR1 LNHNV and CDR2 YYDKDF come from the germline V gene (reference sequence). Here the CDR3 reads CATSVVTVDEQYF. The CDR3, as DNA: TGTGCCACCAGCGTAGTAACAGTCGACGAGCAGTACTTC. Full variable domain (outside the CDR3, taken from reference TRBV15 and TRBJ2-7): DAMVIQNPRYQVTQFGKPVTLSCSQTLNHNVMYWYQQKSSQAPKLLFHYYDKDFNNEADTPDNFQSRRPNTSFCFLDIRSPGLGDTAMYLCATSVVTVDEQYFGPGTRLTVT.

CDR3 DNA sequence: TGTGCCACCAGTGTATCCGGGAACAATCAGCCCCAGCATTTT. This translates into CATSVSGNNQPQHF. The V gene is TRBV24-1, the J gene TRBJ1-5; D not resolved. The CDR3 is 14 residues long. Germline lookup yields CDR1 KGHDR and CDR2 SFDVKD. V was clipped by 5 bases and J by 3 bases, with 10 bases between them.